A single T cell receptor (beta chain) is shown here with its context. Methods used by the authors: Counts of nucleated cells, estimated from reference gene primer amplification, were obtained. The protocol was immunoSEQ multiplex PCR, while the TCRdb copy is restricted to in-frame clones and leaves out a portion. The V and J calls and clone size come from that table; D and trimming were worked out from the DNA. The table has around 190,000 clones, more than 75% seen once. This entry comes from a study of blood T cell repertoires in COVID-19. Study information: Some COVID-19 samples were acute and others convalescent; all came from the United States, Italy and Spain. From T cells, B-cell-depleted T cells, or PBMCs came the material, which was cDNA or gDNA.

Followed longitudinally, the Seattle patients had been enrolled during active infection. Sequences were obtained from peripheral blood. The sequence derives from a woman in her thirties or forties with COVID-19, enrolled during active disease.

DNA of the CDR3: TGCAGTGCTACCCCCTCAGATACGCAGTATTTT. Residues: CSATPSDTQYF. The J gene is TRBJ2-3, the V gene TRBV20-1; D unclear. Trimming removed 4 bases at V and 4 bases at J, with 6 bases between. CDR3 size: 11 residues. Germline V CDR1 and CDR2: DFQATT, SNEGSKA (reference sequence).